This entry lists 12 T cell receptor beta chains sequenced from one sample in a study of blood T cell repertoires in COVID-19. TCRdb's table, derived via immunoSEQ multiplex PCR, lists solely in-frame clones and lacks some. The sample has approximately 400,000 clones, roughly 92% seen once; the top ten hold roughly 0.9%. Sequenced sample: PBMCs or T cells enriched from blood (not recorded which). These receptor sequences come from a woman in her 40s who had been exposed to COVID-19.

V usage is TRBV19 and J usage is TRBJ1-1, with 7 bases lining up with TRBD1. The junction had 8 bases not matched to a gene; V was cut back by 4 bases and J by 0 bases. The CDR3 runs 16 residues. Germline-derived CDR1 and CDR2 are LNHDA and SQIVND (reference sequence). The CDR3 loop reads CASSTDTGVMNTEAFF. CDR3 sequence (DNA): TGTGCCAGTAGTACAGATACAGGGGTCATGAACACTGAAGCTTTCTTT. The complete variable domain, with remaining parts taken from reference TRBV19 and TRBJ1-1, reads DGGITQSPKYLFRKEGQNVTLSCEQNLNHDAMYWYRQDPGQGLRLIYYSQIVNDFQKGDIAEGYSVSREKKESFPLTVTSAQKNPTAFYLCASSTDTGVMNTEAFFGQGTRLTVV.

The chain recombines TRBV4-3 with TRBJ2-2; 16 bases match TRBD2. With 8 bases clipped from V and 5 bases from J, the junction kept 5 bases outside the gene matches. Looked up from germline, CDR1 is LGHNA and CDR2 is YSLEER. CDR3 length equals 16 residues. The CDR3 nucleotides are TGCGCCAGCGGGGGACTAGCGGGAGGGGGGACCGGGGAGCTGTTTTTT. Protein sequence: CASGGLAGGGTGELFF.

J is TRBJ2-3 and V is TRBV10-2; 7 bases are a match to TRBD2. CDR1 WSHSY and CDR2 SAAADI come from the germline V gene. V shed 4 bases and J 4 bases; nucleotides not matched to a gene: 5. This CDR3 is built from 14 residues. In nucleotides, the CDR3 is TGCGCCAGCAGTGGACTAGCTACCTCAGATACGCAGTATTTT. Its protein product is CASSGLATSDTQYF.

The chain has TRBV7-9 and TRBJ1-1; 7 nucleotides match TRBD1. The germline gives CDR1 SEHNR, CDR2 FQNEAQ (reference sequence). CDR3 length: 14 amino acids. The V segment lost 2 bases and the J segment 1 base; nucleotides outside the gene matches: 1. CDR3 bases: TGTGCCAGCAGCTTACAGGGGGGGAACACTGAAGCTTTCTTT. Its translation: CASSLQGGNTEAFF.

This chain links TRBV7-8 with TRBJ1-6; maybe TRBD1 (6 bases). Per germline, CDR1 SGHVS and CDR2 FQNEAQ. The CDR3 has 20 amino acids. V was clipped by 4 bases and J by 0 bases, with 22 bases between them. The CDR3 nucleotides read TGTGCCAGCAGCTCCTTCCCGATTAGACAGGATCTCTCCTATAATTCACCCCTCCACTTT. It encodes CASSSFPIRQDLSYNSPLHF.

The DNA for the CDR3 is TGTGCCAGCTCCTCAGGGTTGGGGGCCAACGTCCTGACTTTC. This translates into CASSSGLGANVLTF. The chain links TRBV6-5 to TRBJ2-6; D might be TRBD1 (5 bases). The CDR3 consists of 14 residues. Germline V gives CDR1 MNHEY, CDR2 SVGAGI. V was clipped by 8 bases and J by 4 bases, with 12 bases between them.

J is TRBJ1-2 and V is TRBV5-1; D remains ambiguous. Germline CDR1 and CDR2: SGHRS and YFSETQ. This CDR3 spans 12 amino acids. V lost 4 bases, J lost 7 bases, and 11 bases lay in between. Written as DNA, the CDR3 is TGCGCCAGCAGCATGTCGCTAGGTGGCTACACCTTC. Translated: CASSMSLGGYTF.

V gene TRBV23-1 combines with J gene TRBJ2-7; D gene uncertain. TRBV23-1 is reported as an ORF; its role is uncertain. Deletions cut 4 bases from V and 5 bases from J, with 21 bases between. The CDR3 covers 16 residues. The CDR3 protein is CASSLPRRPRRHEQYF. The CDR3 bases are TGCGCCAGCAGTCTACCCCGTCGGCCCCGGCGGCACGAGCAGTACTTC.

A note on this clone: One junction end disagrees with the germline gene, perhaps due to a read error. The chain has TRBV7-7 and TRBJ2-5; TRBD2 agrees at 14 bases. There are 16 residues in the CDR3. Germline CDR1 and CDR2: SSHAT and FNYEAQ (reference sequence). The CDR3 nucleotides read TGTGCTAGCAGCAAGACTAGCGGGGGGGCCGACGAGACCCAGTACTTC. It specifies CASSKTSGGADETQYF. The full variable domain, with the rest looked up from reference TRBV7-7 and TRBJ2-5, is GAGVSQSPRYKVTKRGQDVTLRCDPISSHATLYWYQQALGQGPEFLTYFNYEAQPDKSGLPSDRFSAERPEGSISTLTIQRTEQRDSAMYRCASSKTSGGADETQYFGPGTRLLVL.

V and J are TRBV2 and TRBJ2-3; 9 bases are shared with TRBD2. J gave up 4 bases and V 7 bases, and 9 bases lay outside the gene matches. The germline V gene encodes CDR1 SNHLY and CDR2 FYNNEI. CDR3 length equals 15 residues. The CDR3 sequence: CASISGLAFADTQYF. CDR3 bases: TGTGCCAGCATCTCCGGACTAGCGTTTGCAGATACGCAGTATTTT.

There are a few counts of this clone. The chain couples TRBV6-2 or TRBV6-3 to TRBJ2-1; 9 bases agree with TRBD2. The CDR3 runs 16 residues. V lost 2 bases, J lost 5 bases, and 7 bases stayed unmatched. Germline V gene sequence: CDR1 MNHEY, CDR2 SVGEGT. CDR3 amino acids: CASSYGGSGRNNEQFF. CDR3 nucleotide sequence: TGTGCCAGCAGTTACGGCGGTAGCGGGAGAAACAATGAGCAGTTCTTC.

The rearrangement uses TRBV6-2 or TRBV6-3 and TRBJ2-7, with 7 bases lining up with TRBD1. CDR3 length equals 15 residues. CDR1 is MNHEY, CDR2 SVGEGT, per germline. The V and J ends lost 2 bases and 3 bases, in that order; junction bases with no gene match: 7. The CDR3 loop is CASSYTLHRGYEQYF. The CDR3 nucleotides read TGTGCCAGCAGTTACACCCTCCACAGGGGCTACGAGCAGTACTTC.